This TCR beta chain was recovered during a study of metastatic and nonmetastatic thyroid tumors (dated by TCRdb to about 2020). Some background on the complete study: For patients with malignant and with benign thyroid disease, the researchers compared repertoires between peripheral blood samples and tumor or nodule tissue samples. The paper as a whole reports these results and caveats: In both blood and tumor samples, TCR beta diversity was reported to be significantly higher in malignant tumors than in benign nodules.

Library construction relied on PCR. Sequencing relied on an Illumina HiSeq 4000. The TCR beta-chain CDR3 region of each patient was profiled by high-throughput sequencing. As for how the authors treated the data: A classifier to discriminate distant-metastatic papillary thyroid cancer patients was built from CDR3 differences across clinicopathological groups. The Shannon index was used to measure repertoire diversity, and the Morisita-Horn index was used to measure how similar tumor and blood repertoires were. TCRdb redid the processing of the public reads, applying fastp at Q25 and MiXCR, and retained in-frame beta chains. The V and J calls were not made by the authors but by TCRdb's processing. The sample table lists 7,000 to 9,500 clones, around 30% of them with a count of one. The ten largest clones take up around 38% of the sample. About this clone: Its target antigen remains unknown. Base qualities are missing; no much larger clone stands one base away.

CDR3 length: 16 amino acids, cysteine to phenylalanine. The retained sequence is limited to the CDR3, 48 bases, with the frame set at the first base. For CDR1 and CDR2, the germline V gene lists MNHNS and SASEGT. At the junction V is shortened by 6 bases and J by 5 bases; bases outside the gene matches: 16. Before undergoing thyroid surgery, none of the patients had been given any kind of treatment. Using T-cell receptor beta sequencing, the study looked back at clinical samples from patients collected from 2012 to 2018. The chain links TRBV6-1 with TRBJ2-7; 7 nucleotides in the junction match TRBD1. This clonotype was sampled from a male donor with papillary thyroid cancer or a benign thyroid nodule (not recorded which). Some clones in this sample may be carry-over from other donors' samples. Sequencing input: tumor tissue. The CDR3 protein sequence reads: CASSLQPDRVGHEQYF. The DNA sequence follows: TGTGCCAGCAGCCTACAACCCGACAGGGTAGGCCACGAGCAGTACTTC.